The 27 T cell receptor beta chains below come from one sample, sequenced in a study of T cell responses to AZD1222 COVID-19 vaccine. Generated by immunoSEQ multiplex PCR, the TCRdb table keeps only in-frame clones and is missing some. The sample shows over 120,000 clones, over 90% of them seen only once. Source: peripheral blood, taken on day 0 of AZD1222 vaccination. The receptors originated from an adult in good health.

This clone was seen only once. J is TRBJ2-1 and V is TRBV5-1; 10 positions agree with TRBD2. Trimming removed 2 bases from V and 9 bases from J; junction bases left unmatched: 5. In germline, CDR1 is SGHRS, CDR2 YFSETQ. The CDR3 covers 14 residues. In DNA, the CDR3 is TGCGCCAGCAGCTTTAGCGGGAGGCTTTCTGAGCAGTTCTTC. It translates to CASSFSGRLSEQFF.

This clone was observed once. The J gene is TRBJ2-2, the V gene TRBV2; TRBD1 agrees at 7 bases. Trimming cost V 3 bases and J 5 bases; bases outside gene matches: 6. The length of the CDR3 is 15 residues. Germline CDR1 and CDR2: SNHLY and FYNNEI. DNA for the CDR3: TGTGCCAGCAGTGATGATAGGGGGCCGACCGGGGAGCTGTTTTTT. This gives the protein CASSDDRGPTGELFF.

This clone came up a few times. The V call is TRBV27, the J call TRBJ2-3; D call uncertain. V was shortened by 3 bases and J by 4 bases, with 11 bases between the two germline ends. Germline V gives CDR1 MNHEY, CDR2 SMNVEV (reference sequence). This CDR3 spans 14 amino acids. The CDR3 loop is CASSFQEAADTQYF. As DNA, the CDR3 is TGTGCCAGCAGTTTTCAAGAGGCCGCAGATACGCAGTATTTT.

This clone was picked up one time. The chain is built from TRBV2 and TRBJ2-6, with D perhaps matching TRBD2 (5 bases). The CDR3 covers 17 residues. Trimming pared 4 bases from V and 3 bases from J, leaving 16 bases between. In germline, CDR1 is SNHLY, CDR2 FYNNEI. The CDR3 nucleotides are TGTGCCAGCAGTGGCCCTGAGGGAGTCCGTGGGGCCAACGTCCTGACTTTC. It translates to CASSGPEGVRGANVLTF.

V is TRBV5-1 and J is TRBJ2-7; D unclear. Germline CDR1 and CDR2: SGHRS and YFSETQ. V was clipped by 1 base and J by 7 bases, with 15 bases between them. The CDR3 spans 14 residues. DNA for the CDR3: TGCGCCAGCAGCTTGTCTCACAGCGCTGGGGAGCAGTACTTC. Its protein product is CASSLSHSAGEQYF.

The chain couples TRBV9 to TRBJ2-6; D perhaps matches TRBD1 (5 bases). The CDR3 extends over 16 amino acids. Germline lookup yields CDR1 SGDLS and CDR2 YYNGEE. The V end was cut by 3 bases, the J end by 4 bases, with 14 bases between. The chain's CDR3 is CASSAPQGTGANVLTF. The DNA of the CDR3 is TGTGCCAGCAGCGCACCGCAGGGAACGGGGGCCAACGTCCTGACTTTC.

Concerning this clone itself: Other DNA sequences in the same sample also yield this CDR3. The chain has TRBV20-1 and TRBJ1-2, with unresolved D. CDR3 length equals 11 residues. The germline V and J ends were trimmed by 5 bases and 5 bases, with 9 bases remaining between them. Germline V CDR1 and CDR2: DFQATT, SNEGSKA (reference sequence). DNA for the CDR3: TGCAGTGCTGAAGGAGGATATGGCTACACCTTC. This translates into CSAEGGYGYTF.

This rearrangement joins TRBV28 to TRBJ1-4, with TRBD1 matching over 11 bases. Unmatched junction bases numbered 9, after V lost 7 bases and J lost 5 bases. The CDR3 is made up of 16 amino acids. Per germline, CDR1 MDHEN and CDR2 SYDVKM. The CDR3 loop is CASTPGDRGGNEKLFF. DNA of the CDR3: TGTGCCAGCACCCCCGGGGACAGGGGGGGGAATGAAAAACTGTTTTTT.

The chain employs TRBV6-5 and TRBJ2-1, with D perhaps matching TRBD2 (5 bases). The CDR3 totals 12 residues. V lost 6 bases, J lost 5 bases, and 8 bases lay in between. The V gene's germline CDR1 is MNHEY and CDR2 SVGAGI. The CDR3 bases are TGTGCCAGCAGCGAGCGGAACAATGAGCAGTTCTTC. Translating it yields CASSERNNEQFF.

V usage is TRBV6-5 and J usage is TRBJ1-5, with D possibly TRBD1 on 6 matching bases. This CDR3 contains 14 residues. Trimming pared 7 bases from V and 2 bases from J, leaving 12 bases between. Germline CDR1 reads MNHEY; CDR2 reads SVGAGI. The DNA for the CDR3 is TGTGCCAGCATTTTTAACAGGGGCAATCAGCCCCAGCATTTT. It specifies CASIFNRGNQPQHF.

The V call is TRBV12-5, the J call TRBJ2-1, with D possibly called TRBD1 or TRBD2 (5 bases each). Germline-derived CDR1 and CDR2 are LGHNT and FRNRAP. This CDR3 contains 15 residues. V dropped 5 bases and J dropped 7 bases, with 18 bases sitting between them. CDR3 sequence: CASGPGPPIWNEQFF. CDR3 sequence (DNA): TGTGCTAGTGGTCCGGGACCCCCAATATGGAATGAGCAGTTCTTC.

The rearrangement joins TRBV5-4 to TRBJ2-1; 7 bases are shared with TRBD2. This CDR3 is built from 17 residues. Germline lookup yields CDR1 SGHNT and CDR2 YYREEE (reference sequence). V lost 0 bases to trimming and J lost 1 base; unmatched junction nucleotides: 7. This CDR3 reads CASSLDRDYRSYNEQFF. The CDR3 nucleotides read TGTGCCAGCAGCTTGGACCGGGACTATAGGTCCTACAATGAGCAGTTCTTC.

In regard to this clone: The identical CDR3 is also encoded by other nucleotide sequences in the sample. CDR3: CASSLGRGNTGELFF. CDR3 nucleotide sequence: TGTGCCAGCAGCTTAGGTCGGGGGAATACCGGGGAGCTGTTTTTT. The chain uses TRBV7-3 and TRBJ2-2, with TRBD2 as a possible D gene (6 bases). Germline V gene lookup returns CDR1 SGHTA and CDR2 FQGTGA. Trimming removed 2 bases at V and 5 bases at J, with 12 bases between. CDR3 length equals 15 residues. The variable domain in full, with the rest retrieved from reference TRBV7-3 and TRBJ2-2, is GAGVSQTPSNKVTEKGKYVELRCDPISGHTALYWYRQSLGQGPEFLIYFQGTGAADDSGLPNDRFFAVRPEGSVSTLKIQRTERGDSAVYLCASSLGRGNTGELFFGEGSRLTVL.

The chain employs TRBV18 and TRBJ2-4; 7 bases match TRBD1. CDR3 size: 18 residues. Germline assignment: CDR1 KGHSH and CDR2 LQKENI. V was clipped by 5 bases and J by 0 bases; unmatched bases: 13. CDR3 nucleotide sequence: TGTGCCAGCTCAGCATATTTCCGGGACAGACTAGCCAAAAACATTCAGTACTTC. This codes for CASSAYFRDRLAKNIQYF.

This CDR3 reads CASNLSNQPQHF. DNA of the CDR3: TGTGCCAGCAACCTGAGCAATCAGCCCCAGCATTTT. J is TRBJ1-5 and V is TRBV12-3 or TRBV12-4, with unresolved D. This CDR3 comprises 12 residues. V lost 7 bases and J 1 base, leaving 5 bases between the germline ends.

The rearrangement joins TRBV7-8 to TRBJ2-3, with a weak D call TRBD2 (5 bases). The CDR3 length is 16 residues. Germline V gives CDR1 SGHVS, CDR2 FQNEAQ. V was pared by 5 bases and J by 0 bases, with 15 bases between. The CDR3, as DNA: TGTGCCAGCAGCCGAGTACCGGGGTTAAGCACAGATACGCAGTATTTT. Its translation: CASSRVPGLSTDTQYF.

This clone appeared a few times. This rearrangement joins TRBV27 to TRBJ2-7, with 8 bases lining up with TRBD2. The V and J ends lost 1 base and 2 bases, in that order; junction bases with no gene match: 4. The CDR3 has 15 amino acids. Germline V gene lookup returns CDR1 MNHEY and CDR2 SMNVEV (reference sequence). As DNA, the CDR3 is TGTGCCAGCAGTTTATACGGGACTAGGCCCTACGAGCAGTACTTC. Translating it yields CASSLYGTRPYEQYF.

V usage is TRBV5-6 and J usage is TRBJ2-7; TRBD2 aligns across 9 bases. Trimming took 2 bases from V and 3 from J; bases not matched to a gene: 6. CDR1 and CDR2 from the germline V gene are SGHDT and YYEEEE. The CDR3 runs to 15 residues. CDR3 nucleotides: TGTGCCAGCAGCTTTTATAGCGGGAGTCGCTACGAGCAGTACTTC. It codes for CASSFYSGSRYEQYF.

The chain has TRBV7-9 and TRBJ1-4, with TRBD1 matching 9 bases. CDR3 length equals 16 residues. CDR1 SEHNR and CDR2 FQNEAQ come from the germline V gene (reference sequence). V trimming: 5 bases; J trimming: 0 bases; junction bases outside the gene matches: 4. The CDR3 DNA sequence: TGTGCCAGCAGCCCCGGGACAGGGACAACTAATGAAAAACTGTTTTTT. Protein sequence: CASSPGTGTTNEKLFF.

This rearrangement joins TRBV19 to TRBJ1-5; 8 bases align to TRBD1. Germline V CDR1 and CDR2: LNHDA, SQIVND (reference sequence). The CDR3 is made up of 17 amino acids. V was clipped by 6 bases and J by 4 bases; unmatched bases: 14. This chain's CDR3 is CASSRRFGQGSNQPQHF. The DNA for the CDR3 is TGTGCCAGTAGCAGACGCTTCGGACAGGGCTCGAATCAGCCCCAGCATTTT.

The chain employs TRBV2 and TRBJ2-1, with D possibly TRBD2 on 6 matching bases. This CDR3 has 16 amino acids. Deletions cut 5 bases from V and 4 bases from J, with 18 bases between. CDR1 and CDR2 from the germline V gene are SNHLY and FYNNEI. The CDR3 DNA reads TGTGCCAGCAGTCCCGAGTCTAGCGTCCTTTACAATGAGCAGTTCTTC. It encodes CASSPESSVLYNEQFF.

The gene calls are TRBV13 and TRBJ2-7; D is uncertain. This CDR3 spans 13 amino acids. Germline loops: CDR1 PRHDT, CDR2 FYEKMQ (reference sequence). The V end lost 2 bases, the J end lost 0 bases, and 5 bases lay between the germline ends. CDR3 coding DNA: TGTGCCAGCAGCTTACGCAGCTCCTACGAGCAGTACTTC. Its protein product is CASSLRSSYEQYF.

CDR3 nucleotides: TGTGCCAGCAGCCAAGAAGGTGGGAGGGCCTACAATGAGCAGTTCTTC. Protein: CASSQEGGRAYNEQFF. V usage is TRBV3-1 (or the pseudogene TRBV3-2) and J usage is TRBJ2-1; the match to TRBD2 covers 7 bases. The CDR3 extends over 16 amino acids. Germline CDR1 reads LGHDT; CDR2 reads YNNKEL (reference sequence). The ends lost 0 bases at V and 2 bases at J; junction bases unmatched: 4.

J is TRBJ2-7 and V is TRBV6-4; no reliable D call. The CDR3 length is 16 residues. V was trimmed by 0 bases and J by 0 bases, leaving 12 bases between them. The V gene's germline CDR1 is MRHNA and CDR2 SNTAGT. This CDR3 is CASSDSRHPGSYEQYF. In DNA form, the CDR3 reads TGTGCCAGCAGTGACTCGAGACACCCAGGCTCCTACGAGCAGTACTTC.

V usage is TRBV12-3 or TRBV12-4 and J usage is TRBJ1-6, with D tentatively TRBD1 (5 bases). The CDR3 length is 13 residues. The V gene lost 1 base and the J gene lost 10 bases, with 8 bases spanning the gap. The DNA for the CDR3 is TGTGCCAGCAGTTTAGGGGGGTTCTCACCCCTCCACTTT. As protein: CASSLGGFSPLHF.

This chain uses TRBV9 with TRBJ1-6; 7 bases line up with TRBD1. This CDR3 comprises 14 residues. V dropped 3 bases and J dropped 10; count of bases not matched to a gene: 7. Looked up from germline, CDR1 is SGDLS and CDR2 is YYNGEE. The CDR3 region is CASSADRVSSPLHF. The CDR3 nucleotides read TGTGCCAGCAGCGCAGACAGGGTGTCCTCACCCCTCCACTTT.

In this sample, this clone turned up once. The CDR3 sequence is CASSAGLHNEKLFF. CDR3 coding DNA: TGTGCCAGCAGCGCGGGACTCCATAATGAAAAACTGTTTTTT. The chain joins TRBV7-2 to TRBJ1-4; a weak D match, TRBD1 (5 bases). Trimming pared 5 bases from V and 4 bases from J, leaving 11 bases between. Germline V CDR1 and CDR2: SGHTA, FQGNSA. There are 14 residues in the CDR3.